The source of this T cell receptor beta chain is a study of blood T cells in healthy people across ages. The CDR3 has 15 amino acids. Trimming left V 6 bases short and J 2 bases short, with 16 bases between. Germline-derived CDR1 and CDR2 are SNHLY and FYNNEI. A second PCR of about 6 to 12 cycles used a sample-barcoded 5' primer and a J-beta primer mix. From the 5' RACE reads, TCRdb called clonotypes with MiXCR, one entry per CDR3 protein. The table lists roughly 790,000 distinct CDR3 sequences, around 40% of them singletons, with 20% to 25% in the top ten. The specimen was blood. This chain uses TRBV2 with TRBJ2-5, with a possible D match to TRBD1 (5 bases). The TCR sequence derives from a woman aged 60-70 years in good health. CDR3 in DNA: TGTGCCAGCAGCGGACAAGGTGTACGGCAAGAGACCCAGTACTTC. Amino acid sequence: CASSGQGVRQETQYF. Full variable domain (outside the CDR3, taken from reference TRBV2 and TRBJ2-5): EPEVTQTPSHQVTQMGQEVILRCVPISNHLYFYWYRQILGQKVEFLVSFYNNEISEKSEIFDDQFSVERPDGSNFTLKIRSTKLEDSAMYFCASSGQGVRQETQYFGPGTRLLVL.